This TCR beta chain was recorded in a study of blood T cell repertoires in COVID-19. In the study overall: The cDNA or gDNA used as material had been derived from T cells, B-cell-depleted T cells, or PBMCs.

How the authors handled the data: Reference gene primer amplification yielded estimated nucleated cell counts. Measured with immunoSEQ multiplex PCR; TCRdb has only the in-frame clones, and not every one. The V and J calls and the clone size are those of that table, but D and trimming were determined from the DNA. This sample has hundreds of thousands of clones; roughly 82% occur once, and the top ten carry 4% to 5%. Germline V gives CDR1 MGHRA, CDR2 YSYEKL. Trimming removed 2 bases from V and 7 bases from J; junction bases left unmatched: 5. The CDR3 runs to 15 residues. The V call is TRBV4-1, the J call TRBJ1-6; the match to TRBD1 covers 7 bases. Sequenced sample: peripheral blood. This receptor was obtained from a woman between 65 and 79 years old with acute or convalescent COVID-19. The CDR3 region has the DNA TGCGCCAGCAGCCAAACGCAGGGGGTAAATTCACCCCTCCACTTT. This codes for CASSQTQGVNSPLHF.